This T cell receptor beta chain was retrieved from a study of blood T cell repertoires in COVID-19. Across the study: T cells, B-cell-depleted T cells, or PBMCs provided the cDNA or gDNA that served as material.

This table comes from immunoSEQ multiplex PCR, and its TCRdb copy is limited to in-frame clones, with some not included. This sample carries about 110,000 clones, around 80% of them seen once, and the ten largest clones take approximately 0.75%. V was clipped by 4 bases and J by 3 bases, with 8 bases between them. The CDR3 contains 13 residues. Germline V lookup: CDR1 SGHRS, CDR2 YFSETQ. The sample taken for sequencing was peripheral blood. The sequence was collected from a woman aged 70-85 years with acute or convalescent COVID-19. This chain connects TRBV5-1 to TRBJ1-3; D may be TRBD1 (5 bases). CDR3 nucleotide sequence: TGCGCCAGCAGCAAGGGGTTTGGAAACACCATATATTTT. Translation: CASSKGFGNTIYF.